Listed here are 32 T cell receptor beta chains from one sample, sequenced in a study of early T cells in non-severe SARS-CoV-2 infection. TCRdb recomputed calls from the 5' RACE reads with MiXCR, one row per CDR3 protein. Here the sample spans about 83,000 distinct CDR3 sequences, about 10% being singletons. Sequenced material: whole blood, taken at baseline. These receptors came from an adult who was a healthcare worker with PCR-confirmed SARS-CoV-2 infection or an uninfected control (not recorded which).

The CDR3: CASSAWRGGYEQYF. DNA for the CDR3: TGTGCCAGCAGTGCCTGGAGGGGCGGCTACGAGCAGTACTTC. This chain connects TRBV6-1 to TRBJ2-7; possible D gene TRBD2, 6 bases. The V end lost 4 bases, the J end lost 3 bases, and 13 bases lay between the germline ends. Germline V lookup: CDR1 MNHNS, CDR2 SASEGT. The CDR3 covers 14 residues.

This clonotype was counted ten times or more. The chain employs TRBV5-4 and TRBJ2-7, with 14 bases lining up with TRBD2. The ends lost 0 bases at V and 6 bases at J; junction bases unmatched: 2. CDR3 length: 15 residues. Germline V gives CDR1 SGHNT, CDR2 YYREEE (reference sequence). The CDR3, as DNA: TGTGCCAGCAGCTTGGGACTAGCGGGAGGGGCCGAGCAGTACTTC. Translating it yields CASSLGLAGGAEQYF.

This clonotype was seen ten or more times. The chain uses TRBV18 and TRBJ1-4, with D tentatively TRBD1 (5 bases). V lost 1 base and J lost 2, with 8 bases in between. The CDR3 length is 15 residues. The germline V gene has CDR1 KGHSH and CDR2 LQKENI. DNA of the CDR3: TGTGCCAGCTCACCACGGGGCGGTACTAATGAAAAACTGTTTTTT. It encodes CASSPRGGTNEKLFF.

This clonotype was recorded many times. This rearrangement joins TRBV12-3 or TRBV12-4 to TRBJ1-1; D possibly corresponds to TRBD1 (5 bases). V was cut by 5 bases and J by 3 bases, with 19 bases left in between. The CDR3 runs 16 residues. The CDR3 DNA reads TGTGCCAGCAGTCCCGGGACTAGGGCGCGAGACACTGAAGCTTTCTTT. This sequence encodes CASSPGTRARDTEAFF.

This clonotype occurred many times. The chain has TRBV9 and TRBJ2-7, with 10 bases aligning to TRBD2. Germline values: CDR1 SGDLS, CDR2 YYNGEE. J lost 0 bases, V lost 0 bases, and 3 bases had no gene match. CDR3 length equals 16 residues. This chain's CDR3 is CASSVDPSGSSYEQYF. CDR3 coding DNA: TGTGCCAGCAGCGTAGACCCTAGCGGGAGCTCCTACGAGCAGTACTTC.

There are a few counts of this clonotype. This chain links TRBV20-1 with TRBJ2-5, with D tentatively TRBD2 (5 bases). V lost 3 bases and J 1 base, leaving 6 bases between the germline ends. The CDR3 is 12 amino acids. CDR1 DFQATT and CDR2 SNEGSKA come from the germline V gene (reference sequence). The CDR3 DNA reads TGCAGTGCTAGCCGGGGCCAAGAGACCCAGTACTTC. Translation gives CSASRGQETQYF.

This clonotype was detected a few times. The chain links TRBV3-1 to TRBJ1-6; 7 bases align to TRBD1. CDR3 length: 13 amino acids. J was trimmed by 5 bases and V by 9 bases; bases with no gene match: 4. The germline V gene has CDR1 LGHDT and CDR2 YNNKEL (reference sequence). The DNA of the CDR3 is TGTGCCAGTCGACAGGGAAATAATTCACCCCTCCACTTT. Translated: CASRQGNNSPLHF.

This clonotype showed up just a few times. The rearrangement links TRBV7-2 to TRBJ1-2; possibly TRBD1 for D (5 bases). The CDR3 covers 15 residues. V was clipped by 5 bases and J by 0 bases, with 13 bases between them. Per germline, CDR1 SGHTA and CDR2 FQGNSA. The chain's CDR3 is CASSPRGRSNYGYTF. DNA for the CDR3: TGTGCCAGCAGCCCCCGGGGACGGTCTAACTATGGCTACACCTTC. The whole variable domain, filled in from reference TRBV7-2 and TRBJ1-2, reads GAGVSQSPSNKVTEKGKDVELRCDPISGHTALYWYRQSLGQGLEFLIYFQGNSAPDKSGLPSDRFSAERTGGSVSTLTIQRTQQEDSAVYLCASSPRGRSNYGYTFGSGTRLTVV.

This clonotype was detected a few times. This chain connects TRBV19 to TRBJ1-1; 8 bases match TRBD1. V was clipped by 5 bases and J by 6 bases; unmatched bases: 11. The CDR3 runs 15 residues. CDR1 and CDR2 from the germline V gene are LNHDA and SQIVND (reference sequence). The CDR3 DNA is TGTGCCAGTAGTCCAGGACAGGGCACGAAGGCTGAAGCTTTCTTT. This sequence encodes CASSPGQGTKAEAFF.

In regard to this clonotype: A much larger clone lies a single base off, so this may be a read error. The chain has TRBV10-3 and TRBJ2-1; 9 bases agree with TRBD2. This CDR3 has 16 residues. Germline values: CDR1 ENHRY, CDR2 SYGVKD. CDR3 nucleotide sequence: TGTGCCATCAGTGCAGGGCGACTAGCGGACCACATCGAGCAGATCTTC. This gives the protein CAISAGRLADHIEQIF.

In this sample, this clonotype turned up a few times. This chain joins TRBV3-1 and TRBJ2-7, with D unresolved. Germline V gene lookup returns CDR1 LGHDT and CDR2 YNNKEL (reference sequence). The CDR3 runs 13 residues. V lost 4 bases and J lost 5, with 12 bases in between. The CDR3 DNA reads TGTGCCAGCAGCCCCAACAAGGCCGACGAGCAGTACTTC. Protein sequence: CASSPNKADEQYF.

This clonotype has ten or more counts. The chain combines TRBV5-1 with TRBJ2-1; the match to TRBD1 covers 10 bases. J lost 7 bases, V lost 4 bases, and 8 bases had no gene match. Germline CDR1 reads SGHRS; CDR2 reads YFSETQ. The CDR3 extends over 15 amino acids. DNA for the CDR3: TGCGCCAGCAGCGCAGGGACAGGGGTTTATAATGAGCAGTTCTTC. Its protein product is CASSAGTGVYNEQFF.

This clonotype has more than one count but fewer than ten. J is TRBJ2-7 and V is TRBV5-1, with no clear D. V was pared by 0 bases and J by 2 bases, with 9 bases between. Per germline, CDR1 SGHRS and CDR2 YFSETQ. This CDR3 comprises 14 residues. The CDR3 DNA sequence: TGCGCCAGCAGCTTGGGGACGACTGCCTACGAGCAGTACTTC. It is translated as CASSLGTTAYEQYF.

The sample holds many counts of this clonotype. The chain links TRBV7-9 to TRBJ1-6, with D unresolved. The CDR3 length is 14 residues. V lost 3 bases to trimming and J lost 5 bases, with 8 bases between them. CDR1 SEHNR and CDR2 FQNEAQ come from the germline V gene (reference sequence). The CDR3 reads CASSLGSNNSPLHF. In nucleotides, the CDR3 is TGTGCCAGCAGCTTGGGATCGAATAATTCACCCCTCCACTTT.

In DNA form, the CDR3 reads TGTGCCAGCAGCCCCCTAGGACAGCAGATAATCGGGGCCAACGTCCTGACTTTC. Translating it yields CASSPLGQQIIGANVLTF. The chain employs TRBV6-5 and TRBJ2-6; D might be TRBD1 (6 bases). CDR3 length equals 18 residues. Germline CDR1 reads MNHEY; CDR2 reads SVGAGI. Trimming removed 6 bases at V and 4 bases at J, with 22 bases between.

This sequence joins TRBV5-1 and TRBJ2-3; TRBD1 agrees at 9 bases. The CDR3 totals 17 residues. Germline CDR1 and CDR2: SGHRS and YFSETQ. Germline trimming cut 7 bases from V and 1 base from J; bases unmatched to any gene: 13. The CDR3 loop reads CASAGQGVGLGTDTQYF. The CDR3, as DNA: TGCGCCAGCGCGGGACAGGGAGTAGGACTGGGCACAGATACGCAGTATTTT.

Only a few counts were recorded for this clonotype. The V and J genes are TRBV7-8 and TRBJ2-1; possibly TRBD1 or TRBD2 for D (6 bases each). Per germline, CDR1 SGHVS and CDR2 FQNEAQ. CDR3 size: 13 residues. Trimming shortened V by 1 base and J by 9 bases, and 10 bases separated the two germline ends. CDR3 protein: CASSLGGGSEQFF. In DNA form, the CDR3 reads TGTGCCAGCAGCTTAGGAGGGGGGAGTGAGCAGTTCTTC. The complete variable domain, with remaining parts taken from reference TRBV7-8 and TRBJ2-1, reads GAGVSQSPRYKVAKRGQDVALRCDPISGHVSLFWYQQALGQGPEFLTYFQNEAQLDKSGLPSDRFFAERPEGSVSTLKIQRTQQEDSAVYLCASSLGGGSEQFFGPGTRLTVL.

This clonotype was recorded once. V gene TRBV27 combines with J gene TRBJ2-1; no firm D call. The CDR3 runs to 15 residues. Trimming stripped 4 bases from V and 3 bases from J, with 13 bases between. Germline V gene sequence: CDR1 MNHEY, CDR2 SMNVEV (reference sequence). The CDR3 sequence: CASSYSGANYNEQFF. As DNA, the CDR3 is TGTGCCAGCAGTTATTCAGGAGCGAACTACAATGAGCAGTTCTTC.

This clonotype has ten or more counts. The chain employs TRBV7-3 and TRBJ2-2; possible D gene TRBD1, 5 bases. Germline CDR1 is SGHTA and CDR2 is FQGTGA. CDR3 length: 16 amino acids. V lost 0 bases, J lost 4 bases, and 12 bases lay in between. CDR3 sequence (DNA): TGTGCCAGCAGCTTAACCCCACAGGCCGGCACCGGGGAGCTGTTTTTT. This gives the protein CASSLTPQAGTGELFF.

This clonotype occurred a few times. This chain uses TRBV2 with TRBJ1-4; possible D gene TRBD1, 6 bases. Germline CDR1 reads SNHLY; CDR2 reads FYNNEI. Trimming shortened V by 8 bases and J by 6 bases, and 16 bases separated the two germline ends. The CDR3 loop spans 14 amino acids. The CDR3 loop is CASSIRPGDEKLFF. The CDR3 bases are TGTGCCAGCTCCATCCGTCCAGGGGATGAAAAACTGTTTTTT.

The V gene is TRBV11-2, the J gene TRBJ2-1; 8 nucleotides agree with TRBD2. J lost 4 bases, V lost 3 bases, and 5 bases had no gene match. In germline, CDR1 is SGHAT, CDR2 FQNNGV. The CDR3 extends over 15 amino acids. In DNA, the CDR3 is TGTGCCAGCAGCTTGAGCGGGAGTAGATACAATGAGCAGTTCTTC. Translated: CASSLSGSRYNEQFF. The entire variable domain, with the rest obtained from reference TRBV11-2 and TRBJ2-1, is as follows: EAGVAQSPRYKIIEKRQSVAFWCNPISGHATLYWYQQILGQGPKLLIQFQNNGVVDDSQLPKDRFSAERLKGVDSTLKIQPAKLEDSAVYLCASSLSGSRYNEQFFGPGTRLTVL.

This clonotype was counted at least ten times. This CDR3 reads CSVGEDRGAMYEQYF. The DNA of the CDR3 is TGCAGCGTTGGCGAAGACAGGGGGGCGATGTACGAGCAGTACTTC. This rearrangement joins TRBV29-1 to TRBJ2-7; TRBD1 aligns across 9 bases. This CDR3 has 15 residues. Germline CDR1 SQVTM, CDR2 ANQGSEA. V dropped 4 bases and J dropped 4; count of bases not matched to a gene: 11.

The sample holds many counts of this clonotype. This chain connects TRBV12-3 or TRBV12-4 to TRBJ1-1; 8 bases are a match to TRBD1. The CDR3 is 11 residues long. V was clipped by 7 bases and J by 8 bases; unmatched bases: 3. CDR3 amino acids: CASKDRGEAFF. The CDR3 DNA reads as TGTGCCAGCAAAGACAGGGGAGAAGCTTTCTTT.

This clonotype was counted ten times or more. V is TRBV25-1 and J is TRBJ1-4; weak D call: TRBD1 (5 bases). This CDR3 is 13 amino acids long. V gave up 1 base and J gave up 8 bases, with 8 bases separating them. Per the germline V gene, CDR1 is MGHDK and CDR2 is SYGVNS. The DNA of the CDR3 is TGTGCCAGCAGTGAATTTGGGGGAGAAAAACTGTTTTTT. Translating gives CASSEFGGEKLFF.

This clonotype was counted many times. The rearrangement joins TRBV20-1 to TRBJ2-1; 11 bases are a match to TRBD2. CDR3 length equals 14 residues. Looked up from germline, CDR1 is DFQATT and CDR2 is SNEGSKA (reference sequence). J gave up 10 bases and V 4 bases, and 9 bases lay outside the gene matches. The CDR3 region is CSAIKRLAGREQFF. The DNA of the CDR3 is TGCAGTGCTATAAAACGACTAGCGGGAAGAGAGCAGTTCTTC.

Only a few counts were recorded for this clonotype. The chain is built from TRBV12-3 or TRBV12-4 and TRBJ2-2; 9 nucleotides agree with TRBD1. The CDR3 is 13 amino acids. Germline trimming cut 6 bases from V and 6 bases from J; bases unmatched to any gene: 2. The CDR3 reads CASSRTGAGELFF. CDR3 nucleotide sequence: TGTGCCAGCAGCCGGACAGGGGCCGGGGAGCTGTTTTTT.

This clonotype was counted only a few times. CDR3 in amino acids: CASSSGGTGANYGYTF. The CDR3 nucleotides read TGTGCCAGCAGCTCCGGAGGGACTGGGGCTAACTATGGCTACACCTTC. The V and J genes are TRBV7-2 and TRBJ1-2, with a tentative D call TRBD1 (5 bases). Trimming left V 4 bases short and J 0 bases short, with 15 bases between. Looked up from germline, CDR1 is SGHTA and CDR2 is FQGNSA. The CDR3 extends over 16 amino acids.

This clonotype was found a few times. This rearrangement joins TRBV12-3 or TRBV12-4 to TRBJ2-2; D gene uncertain. The CDR3 consists of 12 residues. Trimming stripped 0 bases from V and 4 bases from J, with 0 bases between. The CDR3 nucleotides are TGTGCCAGCAGTTTAGCCACCGGGGAGCTGTTTTTT. Amino acids: CASSLATGELFF.

V gene TRBV7-3 combines with J gene TRBJ2-2, with 10 positions matching TRBD2. Trimming removed 5 bases from V and 3 bases from J; junction bases left unmatched: 6. The CDR3 extends over 16 amino acids. CDR1 SGHTA and CDR2 FQGTGA come from the germline V gene. This CDR3 is CASSHASGRHTGELFF. The CDR3 DNA reads TGTGCCAGCAGCCATGCTAGCGGGAGACACACCGGGGAGCTGTTTTTT.

This clonotype was detected ten times or more. The chain carries TRBV2 and TRBJ2-7; tentatively, D is TRBD1 (6 bases). Germline CDR1 is SNHLY and CDR2 is FYNNEI. The germline V and J ends were trimmed by 0 bases and 1 base, with 13 bases remaining between them. This CDR3 is built from 16 residues. The CDR3: CASSEATDSPSYEQYF. The CDR3 DNA is TGTGCCAGCAGTGAAGCGACGGACAGCCCTTCCTACGAGCAGTACTTC.

Ten or more counts support this clonotype. The chain combines TRBV7-8 with TRBJ2-7, with D possibly being TRBD1 (6 bases). The CDR3 runs to 14 residues. Per the germline V gene, CDR1 is SGHVS and CDR2 is FQNEAQ. V shed 1 base and J shed 5 bases, with 12 bases lying between them. CDR3 sequence: CASSLGTARDEQYF. In DNA form, the CDR3 reads TGTGCCAGCAGCTTAGGGACAGCCCGTGACGAGCAGTACTTC.

This clonotype was observed at least ten times. The chain is built from TRBV20-1 and TRBJ2-1, with D perhaps matching TRBD2 (5 bases). V was cut by 1 base and J by 7 bases, with 5 bases left in between. The CDR3 consists of 11 residues. Germline V lookup: CDR1 DFQATT, CDR2 SNEGSKA (reference sequence). The CDR3 sequence is CSARGGNEQFF. CDR3 coding DNA: TGCAGTGCTAGAGGAGGGAATGAGCAGTTCTTC.